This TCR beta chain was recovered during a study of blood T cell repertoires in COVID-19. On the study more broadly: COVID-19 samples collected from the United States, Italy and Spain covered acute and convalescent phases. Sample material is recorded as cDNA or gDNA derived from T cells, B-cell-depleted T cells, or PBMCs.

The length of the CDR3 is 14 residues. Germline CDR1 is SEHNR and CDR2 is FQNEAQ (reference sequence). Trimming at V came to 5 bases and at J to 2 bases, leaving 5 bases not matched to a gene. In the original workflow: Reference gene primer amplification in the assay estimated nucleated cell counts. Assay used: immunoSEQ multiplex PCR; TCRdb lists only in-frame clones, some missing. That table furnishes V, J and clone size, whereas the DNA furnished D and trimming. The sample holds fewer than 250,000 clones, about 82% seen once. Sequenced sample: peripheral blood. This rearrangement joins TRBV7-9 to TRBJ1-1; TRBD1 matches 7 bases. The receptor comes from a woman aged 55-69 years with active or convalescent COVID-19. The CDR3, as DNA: TGTGCCAGCAGCCCACAGGGGCGAAACACTGAAGCTTTCTTT. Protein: CASSPQGRNTEAFF.